Sequencing of this T cell receptor (beta chain) was carried out in a study of T cell repertoires in cytomegalovirus infection. Study-level information: Public TCR beta signatures indicated both CMV infection and matching HLA type. Study-level findings and limits: CMV-specific TCR beta clonotypes restricted by HLA-C were the ones dominating the ex vivo response.

TCRdb reprocessed the reads with MiXCR, giving one entry per CDR3 protein. This table has 550,000 to 700,000 distinct CDR3 sequences, 40% appearing once. Of note for this clonotype: Its antigen is still unknown.

The CDR3 loop spans 17 amino acids. J lost 9 bases, V lost 2 bases, and 9 bases had no gene match. Germline V gene lookup returns CDR1 LGHNA and CDR2 YSLEER. The chain combines TRBV4-3 with TRBJ2-1; the match to TRBD2 covers 14 bases. The receptor's source is a human donor in good health (CMV status not recorded). Some clones in this sample may be carry-over from other donors' samples. The specimen comprised cultured PBMCs, sampled from culture after CMV antigen stimulation. The DNA for the CDR3 is TGCGCCAGCAGCCAAAGGGCGGGACTAGCGGGAGTGGGTGAGCAGTTCTTC. As protein: CASSQRAGLAGVGEQFF.